A selection of T cell receptor beta chains follows, all from one sample in a study of OX40 agonist ivuxolimab in advanced cancers. Sequenced by immunoSEQ multiplex PCR; TCRdb stores in-frame clones only, minus some. The data contain fewer than 70,000 clones, roughly 86% of them singletons. The specimen was CD4+ or CD8+ T cells sorted from blood, collected in a trial of the OX40 agonist ivuxolimab. All receptors derive from an adult with an advanced solid tumor such as melanoma, head and neck, liver or kidney cancer. Each CDR3 is given with its conserved first and last residue. The D gene is left open where the match is weak. A clone size is listed for some rows: how often the clone was seen (once, few, many), or a class if it is expanded.

cdr3_aa: CATSSTVNTEAFF
cdr3_nt: TGTGCCACCAGTTCGACAGTGAACACTGAAGCTTTCTTT
v_call: TRBV15
d_call: .
cdr3_length: 13
clone_size: .
j_call: TRBJ1-1

cdr3_aa: CASSQQGGRFNEQFF
cdr3_nt: TGTGCCAGCAGCCAGCAAGGGGGCCGTTTCAATGAGCAGTTCTTC
v_call: TRBV14
d_call: TRBD1
cdr3_length: 15
clone_size: once
j_call: TRBJ2-1

cdr3_aa: CASSTRGTSGTDTQYF
cdr3_nt: TGTGCCAGTAGTACCCGCGGGACTAGCGGAACAGATACGCAGTATTTT
v_call: TRBV19
d_call: TRBD2
cdr3_length: 16
clone_size: .
j_call: TRBJ2-3

cdr3_aa: CASSLGLAGGISYNEQFF
cdr3_nt: TGCGCCAGCAGCTTAGGACTAGCGGGAGGGATCTCCTACAATGAGCAGTTCTTC
v_call: TRBV5-1
d_call: TRBD2
cdr3_length: 18
clone_size: once
j_call: TRBJ2-1

cdr3_aa: CASSPSPGGDEQFF
cdr3_nt: TGTGCCAGCTCACCGTCGCCAGGGGGCGATGAGCAGTTCTTC
v_call: TRBV18
d_call: TRBD1
cdr3_length: 14
clone_size: .
j_call: TRBJ2-1

cdr3_aa: CASSSSFSTGGDEQFF
cdr3_nt: TGTGCCAGCAGCTCGAGTTTCTCGACAGGGGGCGATGAGCAGTTCTTC
v_call: TRBV5-4
d_call: TRBD1
cdr3_length: 16
clone_size: few
j_call: TRBJ2-1

cdr3_aa: CASSFYVPGPYEQYF
cdr3_nt: TGTGCCAGCAGCTTTTATGTACCGGGCCCTTACGAGCAGTACTTC
v_call: TRBV7-2
d_call: .
cdr3_length: 15
clone_size: .
j_call: TRBJ2-7

cdr3_aa: CASSLGRLTELGGELFF
cdr3_nt: TGTGCCAGCAGCTTAGGCCGGCTCACAGAGTTAGGCGGGGAGCTGTTTTTT
v_call: TRBV11-2
d_call: .
cdr3_length: 17
clone_size: .
j_call: TRBJ2-2

cdr3_aa: CASSPVGQGDHSPLHF
cdr3_nt: TGCGCCAGCAGCCCGGTGGGACAGGGGGACCATTCACCCCTCCACTTT
v_call: TRBV5-1
d_call: TRBD1
cdr3_length: 16
clone_size: .
j_call: TRBJ1-6

cdr3_aa: CASSLAGTEGYEQYF
cdr3_nt: TGTGCCAGCAGCTTAGCCGGGACAGAAGGCTACGAGCAGTACTTC
v_call: TRBV5-4
d_call: TRBD1
cdr3_length: 15
clone_size: .
j_call: TRBJ2-7

cdr3_aa: CASSLMAGSTDTQYF
cdr3_nt: TGTGCCAGCAGCTTAATGGCAGGGAGCACAGATACGCAGTATTTT
v_call: TRBV11-2
d_call: .
cdr3_length: 15
clone_size: .
j_call: TRBJ2-3

cdr3_aa: CASSFGSLSETQYF
cdr3_nt: TGTGCCAGCAGTTTCGGGTCTCTCTCGGAGACCCAGTACTTC
v_call: TRBV27
d_call: .
cdr3_length: 14
clone_size: many
j_call: TRBJ2-5

cdr3_aa: CASSTVSGDGYTF
cdr3_nt: TGTGCCAGCAGTACAGTTTCCGGGGATGGCTACACCTTC
v_call: TRBV6-6
d_call: .
cdr3_length: 13
clone_size: .
j_call: TRBJ1-2

cdr3_aa: CSVALGTLTGELFF
cdr3_nt: TGCAGCGTTGCATTGGGGACTTTGACCGGGGAGCTGTTTTTT
v_call: TRBV29-1
d_call: .
cdr3_length: 14
clone_size: .
j_call: TRBJ2-2

cdr3_aa: CSVLAGGLTDTQYF
cdr3_nt: TGCAGCGTTCTAGCGGGGGGTCTTACAGATACGCAGTATTTT
v_call: TRBV29-1
d_call: TRBD2
cdr3_length: 14
clone_size: once
j_call: TRBJ2-3

cdr3_aa: CASSRPSATSYNEQFF
cdr3_nt: TGTGCCAGCAGCCGCCCCAGCGCGACTTCCTACAATGAGCAGTTCTTC
v_call: TRBV7-9
d_call: .
cdr3_length: 16
clone_size: .
j_call: TRBJ2-1

cdr3_aa: CASSLSRDYEQYF
cdr3_nt: TGTGCTAGCAGCTTAAGCAGAGACTACGAGCAGTACTTC
v_call: TRBV7-7
d_call: .
cdr3_length: 13
clone_size: .
j_call: TRBJ2-7

cdr3_aa: CASRVPSYNEQFF
cdr3_nt: TGTGCCAGCAGAGTACCCTCCTACAATGAGCAGTTCTTC
v_call: TRBV28
d_call: .
cdr3_length: 13
clone_size: .
j_call: TRBJ2-1

cdr3_aa: CASSLGGTANYGYTF
cdr3_nt: TGTGCCAGCAGCTTAGGCGGTACAGCGAACTATGGCTACACCTTC
v_call: TRBV7-5
d_call: .
cdr3_length: 15
clone_size: .
j_call: TRBJ1-2

cdr3_aa: CASSGGSGTGELFF
cdr3_nt: TGCGCCAGCAGTGGCGGGAGCGGAACCGGGGAGCTGTTTTTT
v_call: TRBV10-1
d_call: TRBD2
cdr3_length: 14
clone_size: .
j_call: TRBJ2-2

cdr3_aa: CASSSTRTERSGYTF
cdr3_nt: TGTGCCAGCAGCTCCACGAGGACAGAGCGCAGTGGCTACACCTTC
v_call: TRBV7-8
d_call: .
cdr3_length: 15
clone_size: .
j_call: TRBJ1-2

cdr3_aa: CASSLADSGGNTIYF
cdr3_nt: TGTGCCAGCAGCTTGGCCGATAGTGGCGGAAACACCATATATTTT
v_call: TRBV5-4
d_call: .
cdr3_length: 15
clone_size: .
j_call: TRBJ1-3

cdr3_aa: CASSLGDVSYGYTF
cdr3_nt: TGCGCCAGCAGCTTGGGGGACGTAAGCTATGGCTACACCTTC
v_call: TRBV5-1
d_call: .
cdr3_length: 14
clone_size: .
j_call: TRBJ1-2

cdr3_aa: CASSPHGNSGGDEQFF
cdr3_nt: TGTGCCAGCAGCCCCCATGGGAATAGCGGGGGAGATGAGCAGTTCTTC
v_call: TRBV9
d_call: TRBD2
cdr3_length: 16
clone_size: .
j_call: TRBJ2-1

cdr3_aa: CASSSQGTQAFF
cdr3_nt: TGTGCCAGCAGCTCCCAGGGGACGCAAGCTTTCTTT
v_call: TRBV7-8
d_call: .
cdr3_length: 12
clone_size: .
j_call: TRBJ1-1

cdr3_aa: CASSYGQHEQYF
cdr3_nt: TGTGCCAGCAGTTATGGGCAACACGAGCAGTACTTC
v_call: TRBV6-6
d_call: .
cdr3_length: 12
clone_size: .
j_call: TRBJ2-7

cdr3_aa: CASSQDTRTGYNEQFF
cdr3_nt: TGTGCCAGCAGCCAAGATACCCGGACAGGGTACAATGAGCAGTTCTTC
v_call: TRBV4-2
d_call: TRBD1
cdr3_length: 16
clone_size: .
j_call: TRBJ2-1

cdr3_aa: CASSSILAGGRETQYF
cdr3_nt: TGTGCCAGCAGCTCGATACTAGCGGGGGGGCGTGAGACCCAGTACTTC
v_call: TRBV7-2
d_call: TRBD2
cdr3_length: 16
clone_size: .
j_call: TRBJ2-5

cdr3_aa: CASSPLRGDTEAFF
cdr3_nt: TGTGCCAGCAGCCCGTTACGAGGTGACACTGAAGCTTTCTTT
v_call: TRBV9
d_call: .
cdr3_length: 14
clone_size: .
j_call: TRBJ1-1

cdr3_aa: CASSKATGSYEQYF
cdr3_nt: TGTGCCAGCAGTAAGGCGACAGGGTCCTACGAGCAGTACTTC
v_call: TRBV6-5
d_call: TRBD1
cdr3_length: 14
clone_size: once
j_call: TRBJ2-7

cdr3_aa: CASSETTNYGYTF
cdr3_nt: TGTGCCAGCAGTGAGACCACTAACTATGGCTACACCTTC
v_call: TRBV2
d_call: .
cdr3_length: 13
clone_size: .
j_call: TRBJ1-2

cdr3_aa: CASSLGQLNSPLHF
cdr3_nt: TGTGCCAGCAGCTTAGGACAGTTAAATTCACCCCTCCACTTT
v_call: TRBV7-6
d_call: .
cdr3_length: 14
clone_size: .
j_call: TRBJ1-6